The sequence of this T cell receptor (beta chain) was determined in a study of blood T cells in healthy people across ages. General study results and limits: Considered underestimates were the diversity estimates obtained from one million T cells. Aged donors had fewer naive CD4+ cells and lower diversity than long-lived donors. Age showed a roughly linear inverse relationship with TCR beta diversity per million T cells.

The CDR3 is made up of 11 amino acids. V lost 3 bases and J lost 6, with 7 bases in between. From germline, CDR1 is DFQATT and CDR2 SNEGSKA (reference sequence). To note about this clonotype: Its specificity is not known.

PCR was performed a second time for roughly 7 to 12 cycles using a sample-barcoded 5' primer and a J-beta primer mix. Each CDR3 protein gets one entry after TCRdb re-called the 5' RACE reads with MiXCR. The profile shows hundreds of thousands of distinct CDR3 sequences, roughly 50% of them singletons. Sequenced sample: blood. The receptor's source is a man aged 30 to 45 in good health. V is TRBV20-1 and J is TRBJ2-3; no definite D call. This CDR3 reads CSASNGDTQYF. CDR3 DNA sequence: TGCAGTGCTAGTAACGGGGATACGCAGTATTTT.